This TCR beta chain came from a study of cytomegalovirus exposure and HLA in healthy donors. About the study: Most donors, around 81% of a few hundred genotyped, fell in the Caucasian-associated ancestry cluster.

Germline values: CDR1 MNHNS, CDR2 SASEGT. The CDR3 consists of 13 residues. The germline V and J ends were trimmed by 6 bases and 4 bases, with 12 bases remaining between them. The PCR was carried out with 60 Vbeta primers and 13 Jbeta primers. Using immunoSEQ multiplex PCR, the repertoire was profiled, and TCRdb retains in-frame clones only, with some absent. The table has over 120,000 clones, about 80% seen once; the top ten hold 1.4%. The TCR originated in a man aged 25 to 40 in good health and CMV-seropositive. The rearrangement links TRBV6-1 to TRBJ2-5; maybe TRBD2 (5 bases). Sequencing input: PBMCs. The DNA for the CDR3 is TGTGCCAGCAGGAGGGAAGGTGCAGAGACCCAGTACTTC. As protein: CASRREGAETQYF.